In this sample, the clone carrying this TCR beta chain turned up a few times. This sample is part of a study of blood T cells in healthy people across ages. Combining a sample-barcoded 5' primer with a J-beta primer mix, a second PCR ran for about 7 to 12 cycles. Every cDNA molecule bore a tag from a template-switch adaptor containing 12 random nucleotides. TCRdb re-called the 5' RACE reads through MiXCR, storing one row per CDR3 protein. The sample contains more than 550,000 distinct CDR3 sequences, approximately 21% of which appear only once. The specimen sequenced was blood. This clonotype originated in a man in his sixties or seventies in good health.

Here the CDR3 DNA reads TGTGCCAGCAGCATTACTGTTTGGGCTAGCGGGACTCAAGAGACCCAGTACTTC. It codes for CASSITVWASGTQETQYF. The chain employs TRBV7-2 and TRBJ2-5; 9 bases line up with TRBD2. This CDR3 contains 18 residues. Trimming removed 5 bases from V and 2 bases from J; junction bases left unmatched: 15. Germline-derived CDR1 and CDR2 are SGHTA and FQGNSA.